This T cell receptor (beta chain) is drawn from a study of cytomegalovirus exposure and HLA in healthy donors (dated by TCRdb to the late 2010s). Concerning the study at large: An earlier analysis of several hundred of the donors reported about 250 Gb of sequence data and 100 million to 140 million unique TCR beta sequences from about 180 million T cells. An early release covering roughly 640 HLA-typed donors comprised approximately 300 gigabases of sequencing data and tens of millions of unique TCR sequences. Of the 350 to 400 genotyped donors, roughly 80% fell in the genetic ancestry cluster associated with self-reported Caucasian donors. The study aimed to test whether cataloging public T cell receptors could reveal signatures of past pathogen exposure. The study used immunosequencing to profile the T cell repertoires of hundreds of subjects and linked those repertoires to cytomegalovirus serostatus. In addition to the first cohort of several hundred subjects, a separate validation cohort of 130 or so different subjects was used. High-throughput TCR immunosequencing, statistical association of individual TCRs with disease status, and machine learning were combined to predict cytomegalovirus infection status. To study patterns of TCR occurrence, a later analysis re-analyzed previously published TCR beta repertoires from around 670 donors and added high-resolution HLA genotyping. Rather than using new phenotypic data, the later analysis identified candidate immune exposures from TCR beta sequences and from how often those sequences occurred across donors. To decide whether each TCR beta V gene segment behaved as functional or pseudogenic, an earlier analysis of some 540 of the donors relied on high-throughput TCR beta sequencing. Alongside the repertoire data, information on donor age, sex, ethnicity and CMV serostatus was compiled. A later genetic analysis took genome-wide SNP genotypes for about 55% of the 666 donors and used that subset as a discovery cohort. All discovery cohort repertoires had been generated using a single sequencing platform. Class I and class II HLA loci were covered by the typing at four-digit resolution. The number of donors typed differed by locus, with about 629-630 for A, B, C, DRB1 and DQB1, approximately 500 for DQA1, over 600 for DPA1, and 400 to 490 for DPB1. Because of strong linkage in the cohort, roughly 5 DR-DQ haplotypes were treated as single units for association and clustering. Among about 390 genotyped donors of the cohort, an average of 235,054 unique TCR beta nucleotide sequences were sequenced per donor, roughly 18% of them non-productive. Overall study outcomes, separate from this receptor: In this cohort, only TCR beta chains were sequenced, and detectable features were limited by the absence of alpha or paired-chain data. It was suggested by the authors that the approach could potentially be generalized to other disease states and immunological phenotypes. According to a later analysis, TCR association rates differed among HLA loci, with DRB1 alleles showing the most associated TCRs and HLA-C alleles showing the fewest. According to a later analysis, most CMV-associated TCR beta chains appeared to be HLA-restricted, and the HLA associations seemed to be driven largely by CMV exposure. In both the original and validation cohorts, the classifier was reported to diagnose cytomegalovirus status with high specificity and sensitivity. Linkage disequilibrium might explain the correlated functional status among segregating V segments, but an unknown experimental factor could not be excluded. Some IMGT-functional V segments, including TRBV6-2 and TRBV6-3, could not be distinguished by the 87-base-pair reads and were therefore excluded. In the study, around 150 TCR beta chains were listed as associated with cytomegalovirus. A later analysis reported that several top co-occurrence clusters appeared linked to parvovirus B19, influenza, CMV and Epstein-Barr virus. Most TCR sequences were observed very rarely across donors, whereas some public TCRs were present in many individuals. When HLA alleles, especially DR and DQ, strongly co-occurred, TCR associations were difficult to assign to individual alleles. The presence/absence analyses assumed that sequencing depth was roughly uniform across donors, and that assumption may not be true. CMV serostatus was the only immune exposure information available for the cohort. An earlier analysis of several hundred of the donors showed that most TCR beta V segments appeared in productive rearrangements either about 87% or about 30% of the time, which broadly matched IMGT annotations. A later genetic analysis associated a missense DCLRE1C variant with V-gene and J-gene trimming of TCR beta chains, and an independent cohort replicated the association. In vitro tests confirmed that a few of the cytomegalovirus-associated TCR beta chains recognize cytomegalovirus antigens. A cluster of highly shared sequence variants was judged likely to represent a technical artifact of the sequencing pipeline. Because counts were too low, about 15 rarely observed V segments, including chromosome 9 orphons, were left out of the earlier analysis of approximately 580 of the donors. Because some donors lacked HLA typing at each locus, the association tests relied only on the typed subset. A further reported finding was that TCR beta sequences accurately predicted the HLA-A and HLA-B alleles for most subjects in the first cohort. A later analysis associated 16,951 TCR beta sequences with specific HLA alleles at a false discovery rate of 0.05. A later genetic analysis reported fewer N-insertions in productive TCRs among donors in an Asian-associated ancestry cluster than the roughly 700-donor mean. Compared with equally common non-associated chains, HLA-associated TCR beta chains in a later analysis were more clonally expanded and had lower generation probabilities.

The cohort comprised fewer than 700 healthy bone marrow donors. All cohort members were sampled while nominally healthy, although unrecorded immune exposures were likely present. The donor tested CMV seropositive, placing the donor among the 250 to 350 seropositive members of the cohort. A peripheral blood sample was collected from each donor, and TCR beta sequencing was performed on peripheral blood mononuclear cells. The Qiagen DNeasy Blood Extraction Kit was used to extract genomic DNA from the blood cell samples. Receptors were amplified or captured by the immunoSEQ multiplex PCR assay. For the multiplex PCR, a mixture combining 60 forward primers for TCR Vbeta segments and 13 reverse primers for TCR Jbeta segments was used. The CDR3 region of rearranged TCR beta genes was amplified from genomic DNA with a multiplex PCR assay. Amplified TCR beta libraries were sequenced as 87-base-pair reads on the Illumina HiSeq System. Per the authors' processing: A later analysis tallied around 87 million unique TCR beta chains across the 666 repertoires, and some 12 million of those chains were shared by two or more donors. A nearest-neighbor algorithm error-corrected the raw reads and collapsed the reads into unique sequences, merging closely related sequences to remove PCR and sequencing errors. CDR3 sequences were aligned to IMGT reference sequences to assign V, D and J gene segments. For a sequence to be retained, a match of at least six nucleotides to both a V gene segment and a J gene segment was required. A rearrangement was called productive if the CDR3 had no stop codons and remained in frame with V and J, and every other rearrangement was called non-productive. CDR3 was defined according to IMGT convention as the region running from the second conserved V-encoded cysteine to the conserved J-encoded phenylalanine. The earlier analysis of some 580 of the donors excluded any sequence lacking an unambiguous match to a single V gene segment. An earlier analysis of a few hundred of the donors classified V segments as functional when productive rearrangements were above 56.7% and as segregating when the standard deviation between donors was above 5%. A statistical classification framework was built to diagnose cytomegalovirus status from the catalog of TCR beta chain sequences. A later analysis assigned V and J genes by comparing TCR nucleotide sequences with IMGT/GENE-DB human TR gene sequences. The TCRdist pipeline was used in a later analysis to assign CDR3 sequences and most-parsimonious VDJ recombination scenarios. In a later analysis, each TCR beta chain was defined by its CDR3 amino acid sequence together with its V-gene family, and reads without a unique V-gene family were excluded. In a later analysis, 450 to 600 highly shared, low-generation-probability nucleotide sequences were removed to address suspected cross-contamination and a sequencing artifact. A later analysis calculated a clonal expansion index for each public chain from normalized within-repertoire ranks of inferred template counts. Generation probabilities in a later analysis came from a VDJ recombination model fitted to out-of-frame rearrangements, and those results were checked against IGoR. In a later analysis, hypergeometric tests were used to score TCR-TCR, TCR-HLA and TCR-CMV co-occurrence, with a repertoire-size bias correction applied to TCR pairs. In a later analysis, false discovery rates were estimated by permuting HLA or CMV assignments 20 times. In a later analysis, co-occurring TCRs were grouped using DBSCAN, with TCRdist sequence similarity added in when clustering inside HLA-allele-positive subsets. Repertoires with fewer than 30,000 or more than 120,000 public chains were left out of co-occurrence clustering, as were five repertoires with anomalous nucleotide sharing. TCRdb holds this immuneACCESS table with in-frame rearrangements only. Some clones are missing; in checked studies, unresolved V genes explain under half, and the rest has no known cause. Clone size and the V and J calls come from that table; the DNA yielded D and trimming. The sample has about 140,000 clones on record, about 80% of them singletons. Approximately 1.3% of the sample belongs to the ten largest clones.

As regards this clone: Its antigen remains undetermined. Base qualities were left out, and no much larger clone turns up one base away.

V was cut back by 2 bases and J by 7 bases, leaving a gap of 17 bases between them. In the germline V gene, CDR1 corresponds to SGHDN and CDR2 to FVKESK. There are 15 amino acids in the CDR3, from cysteine to phenylalanine inclusive. Kept here is only the CDR3 DNA, which spans 45 bases and is read in frame from base 1. The V and J genes are TRBV14 and TRBJ2-5; TRBD1 is possibly the D segment (6 matching bases). The source is a man aged 25 to 40 in good health and CMV-seropositive. Sequencing used PBMCs. The CDR3 reads as follows: CASSQLVRGSGTQYF. The DNA sequence reads TGTGCCAGCAGCCAACTGGTCAGGGGTTCCGGGACCCAGTACTTC. The reference TRBV14 and TRBJ2-5 proteins fill in what lies around the CDR3, so the full variable domain reads EAGVTQFPSHSVIEKGQTVTLRCDPISGHDNLYWYRRVMGKEIKFLLHFVKESKQDESGMPNNRFLAERTGGTYSTLKVQPAELEDSGVYFCASSQLVRGSGTQYFGPGTRLLVL.